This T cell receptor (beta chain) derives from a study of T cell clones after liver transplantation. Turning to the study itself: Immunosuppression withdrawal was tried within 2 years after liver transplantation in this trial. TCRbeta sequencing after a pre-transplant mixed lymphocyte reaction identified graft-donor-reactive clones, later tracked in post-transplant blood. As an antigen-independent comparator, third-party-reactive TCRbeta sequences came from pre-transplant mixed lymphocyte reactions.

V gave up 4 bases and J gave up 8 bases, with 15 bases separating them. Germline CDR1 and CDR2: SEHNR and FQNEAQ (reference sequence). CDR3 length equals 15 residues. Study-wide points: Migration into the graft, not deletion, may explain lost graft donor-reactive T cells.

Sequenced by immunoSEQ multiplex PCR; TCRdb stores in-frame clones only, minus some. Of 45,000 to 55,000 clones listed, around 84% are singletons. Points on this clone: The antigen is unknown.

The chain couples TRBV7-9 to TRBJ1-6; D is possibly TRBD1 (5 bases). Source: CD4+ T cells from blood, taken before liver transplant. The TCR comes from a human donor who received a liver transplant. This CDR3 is CASSSLVLGDSPLHF. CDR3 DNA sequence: TGTGCCAGCAGCTCCCTGGTTTTGGGGGATTCACCCCTCCACTTT.